This T cell receptor beta chain was observed in a study of identical twins. Study results and caveats: Where beta out-of-frame sequences were concerned, excess twin sharing was weaker. High-abundance cord blood beta clonotypes had fewer insertions; memory repertoires showed none.

V shed 6 bases and J 2 bases; nucleotides not matched to a gene: 6. The CDR3 runs 14 residues. CDR1 is SGHVS, CDR2 FQNEAQ, per germline. Addition of a universal primer site occurred through template switching, and cDNA carried unique molecular identifiers. TCRdb independently ran MiXCR on the 5' RACE reads; one entry per CDR3 protein. Of roughly 250,000 distinct CDR3 sequences in the sample, approximately 7% were seen once. As for this clonotype: Antigen: not known.

In addition, the sample was reused for a study of yellow fever vaccine responses in identical twins. Per that paper: The T cell response to vaccination in identical twins was reportedly partly convergent and partly personalized.

V usage is TRBV7-8 and J usage is TRBJ1-2, with 7 bases aligning to TRBD1. The source is a woman between 18 and 29 years old in good health. The specimen sequenced was memory (CD45RO+) T cells sorted from blood. In DNA, the CDR3 is TGTGCCAGCAGGCCTTTGACAGGGAACTATGGCTACACCTTC. This encodes CASRPLTGNYGYTF.